The 4 T cell receptor beta chains presented below share a single source sample, sequenced in a study of radiation and T cells in renal cell carcinoma. The time point denotes: baseline pretreatment blood. Treatment in this sample: 15 Gy SBRT to primary tumor, nephrectomy 4 weeks later. Method: immunoSEQ multiplex PCR; TCRdb's copy keeps in-frame clones and lacks some. The table records about 130,000 clones, approximately 91% of them present only once. The specimen comprised blood, sampled from a patient whose treatment included radiotherapy and nephrectomy. Source of these receptors: a woman in her forties or fifties with renal cell carcinoma.

The chain links TRBV7-9 to TRBJ2-2; D remains ambiguous. Trimming removed 5 bases from V and 2 bases from J, with 6 bases in between. The CDR3 runs 13 residues. Germline CDR1 is SEHNR and CDR2 is FQNEAQ (reference sequence). The CDR3 is CASSTSNTGELFF. CDR3 in DNA: TGTGCCAGCAGCACTTCAAACACCGGGGAGCTGTTTTTT.

The V and J genes are TRBV6-4 and TRBJ1-1; D remains unclear. Germline CDR1 MRHNA, CDR2 SNTAGT. The CDR3 is 17 residues long. Trimming cost V 3 bases and J 2 bases, with 19 bases left between them. DNA for the CDR3: TGTGCCAGCAGTGAAAAGGTATTCCAGTCTAAAAACACTGAAGCTTTCTTT. This translates into CASSEKVFQSKNTEAFF.

This clone is labeled medium-sized. The rearrangement links TRBV2 to TRBJ2-7, with 8 bases matching TRBD1. CDR3 length: 15 amino acids. V shed 4 bases, J shed 2 bases, and the junction held 7 bases outside the gene matches. CDR1 SNHLY and CDR2 FYNNEI come from the germline V gene. CDR3 in DNA: TGTGCCAGCAGTGGCTCAGGGGGCTACCCCTACGAGCAGTACTTC. It codes for CASSGSGGYPYEQYF. The complete variable domain, with remaining parts taken from reference TRBV2 and TRBJ2-7, reads EPEVTQTPSHQVTQMGQEVILRCVPISNHLYFYWYRQILGQKVEFLVSFYNNEISEKSEIFDDQFSVERPDGSNFTLKIRSTKLEDSAMYFCASSGSGGYPYEQYFGPGTRLTVT.

CDR3: CASSWGWTGTYEQYF. In DNA form, the CDR3 reads TGTGCCAGCAGCTGGGGCTGGACAGGTACCTACGAGCAGTACTTC. V is TRBV5-5 and J is TRBJ2-7; 7 bases are shared with TRBD1. CDR1 is SGHKS, CDR2 YYEKEE, per germline (reference sequence). The junction had 8 bases not matched to a gene; V was cut back by 3 bases and J by 2 bases. This CDR3 has 15 residues.